This T cell receptor (beta chain) originates from a study of patients and donors after allogeneic stem cell transplantation. TCRdb independently ran MiXCR on the RT-PCR reads; one entry per CDR3 protein. This repertoire shows over 200,000 distinct CDR3 sequences, about 38% found once; its top ten account for roughly 10%. This clonotype was observed a handful of times. This CDR3 is 15 amino acids long. V gave up 5 bases and J gave up 5 bases, with 13 bases separating them. This chain joins TRBV12-3 or TRBV12-4 and TRBJ1-6, with D possibly being TRBD1 (6 bases). Sequencing was performed on blood, either unsorted or a sorted T cell fraction (not recorded which). This TCR was recovered from a human donor who was either an allogeneic HSCT recipient or a stem cell or donor lymphocyte infusion donor (not recorded which). It is not recorded whose cells these are; they may come from a transplant donor. The CDR3 spells CASSPTGGHNSPLHF. The DNA for the CDR3 is TGTGCCAGCAGTCCTACGGGGGGCCATAATTCACCCCTCCACTTT.